This T cell receptor (beta chain) comes out of a study of beta chain features in type 1 diabetes. The study's findings and limits: Across all four CD4+ subsets, people with type 1 diabetes showed modestly shorter TCRB CDR3s. Healthy donors had naive, central memory and Treg TCRB repertoires that appeared less similar than those seen among patients.

The germline CDR1 and CDR2 sequences are SGHRS and YFSETQ. Trimming took 5 bases from V and 0 from J, leaving 9 bases between them. CDR3 length equals 14 residues. Based on CD45RO/CCR7/CD25/CD127/CD95/CD27, CD4+ regulatory, stem cell-like memory, naive and central memory cells were sorted. This clone was observed a few times. No antigen is known for it. Expressed TCRB transcripts were sequenced, since all the RNA that had been isolated was reverse transcribed. The data were produced by immunoSEQ multiplex PCR, yet TCRdb's version contains in-frame clones alone and is incomplete. This table has approximately 360,000 clones, roughly an eighth appearing once.

This clonotype originated in a woman aged 18-29 years with type 1 diabetes. Specimen: naive CD4+ T cells from blood. The chain carries TRBV5-1 and TRBJ2-1; D may be TRBD1 (6 bases). DNA of the CDR3: TGCGCCAGCAGTCGGGACACCTCCTACAATGAGCAGTTCTTC. It yields the protein CASSRDTSYNEQFF.